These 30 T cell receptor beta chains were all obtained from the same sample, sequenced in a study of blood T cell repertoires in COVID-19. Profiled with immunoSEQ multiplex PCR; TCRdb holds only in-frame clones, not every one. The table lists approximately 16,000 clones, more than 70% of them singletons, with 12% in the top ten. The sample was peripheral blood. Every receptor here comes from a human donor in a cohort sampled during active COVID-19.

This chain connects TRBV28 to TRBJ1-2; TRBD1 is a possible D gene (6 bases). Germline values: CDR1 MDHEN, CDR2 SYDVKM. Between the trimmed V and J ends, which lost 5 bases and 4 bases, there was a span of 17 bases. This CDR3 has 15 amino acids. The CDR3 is CASSPRGHWTYGYTF. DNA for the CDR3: TGTGCCAGCAGTCCTCGGGGACACTGGACCTATGGCTACACCTTC.

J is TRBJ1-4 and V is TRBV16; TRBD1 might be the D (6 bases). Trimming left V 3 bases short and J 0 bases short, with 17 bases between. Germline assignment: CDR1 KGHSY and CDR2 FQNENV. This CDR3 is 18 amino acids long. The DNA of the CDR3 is TGTGCCAGCAGCCAGACCGCCTTGGGACATCCAACTAATGAAAAACTGTTTTTT. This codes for CASSQTALGHPTNEKLFF.

CDR3 in DNA: TGTGCCAGCAGCGCCTCGACAGGGGCTAACTATGGCTACACCTTC. Protein: CASSASTGANYGYTF. V gene TRBV7-2 combines with J gene TRBJ1-2, with 8 bases identical to TRBD1. Trimming took 5 bases from V and 0 from J; bases not matched to a gene: 5. The germline V gene has CDR1 SGHTA and CDR2 FQGNSA. The CDR3 sequence is 15 residues long.

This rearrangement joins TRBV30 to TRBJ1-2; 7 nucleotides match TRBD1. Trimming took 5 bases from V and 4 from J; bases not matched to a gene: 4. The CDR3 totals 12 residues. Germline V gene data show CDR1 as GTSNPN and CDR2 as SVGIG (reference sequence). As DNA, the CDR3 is TGTGCCTGGGAAGGGGGCGGCTATGGCTACACCTTC. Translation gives CAWEGGGYGYTF.

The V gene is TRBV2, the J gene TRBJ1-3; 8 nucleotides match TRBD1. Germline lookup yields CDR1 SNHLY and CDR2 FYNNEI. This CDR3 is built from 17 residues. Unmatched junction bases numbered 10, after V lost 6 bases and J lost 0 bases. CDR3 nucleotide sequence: TGTGCCAGCAGCACCCGGGACAGGCTGATCTCTGGAAACACCATATATTTT. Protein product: CASSTRDRLISGNTIYF.

The CDR3 loop reads CASSLSRELFF. The CDR3 DNA reads as TGTGCCAGCAGTTTATCCAGGGAGCTGTTTTTT. V gene TRBV28 combines with J gene TRBJ2-2; no reliable D call. Germline V gene sequence: CDR1 MDHEN, CDR2 SYDVKM. V lost 1 base, J lost 9 bases, and 3 bases lay in between. The CDR3 totals 11 residues.

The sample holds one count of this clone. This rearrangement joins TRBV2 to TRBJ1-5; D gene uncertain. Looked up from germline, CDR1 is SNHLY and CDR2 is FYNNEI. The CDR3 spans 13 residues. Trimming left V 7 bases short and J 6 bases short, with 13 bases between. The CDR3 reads CASTEVRGQPQHF. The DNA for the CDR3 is TGTGCCAGCACGGAGGTCCGCGGTCAGCCCCAGCATTTT.

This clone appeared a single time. The CDR3 is CASKTGSFEAFF. The DNA for the CDR3 is TGTGCCAGCAAGACAGGGAGCTTTGAAGCTTTCTTT. V usage is TRBV12-3 or TRBV12-4 and J usage is TRBJ1-1; 7 nucleotides line up with TRBD1. This CDR3 is built from 12 residues. Unmatched junction bases numbered 6, after V lost 7 bases and J lost 7 bases.

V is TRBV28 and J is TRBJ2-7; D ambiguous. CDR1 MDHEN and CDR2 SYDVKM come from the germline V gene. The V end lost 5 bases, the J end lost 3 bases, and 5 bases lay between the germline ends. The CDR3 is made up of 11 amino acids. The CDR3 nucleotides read TGTGCCAGCAGTCTAGGCTACGAGCAGTACTTC. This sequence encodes CASSLGYEQYF.

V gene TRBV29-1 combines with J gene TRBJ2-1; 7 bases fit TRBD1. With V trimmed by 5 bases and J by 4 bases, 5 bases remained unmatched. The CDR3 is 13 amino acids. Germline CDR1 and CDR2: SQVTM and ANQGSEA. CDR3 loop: CSVRQGDYNEQFF. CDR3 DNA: TGCAGCGTTCGGCAGGGGGATTACAATGAGCAGTTCTTC.

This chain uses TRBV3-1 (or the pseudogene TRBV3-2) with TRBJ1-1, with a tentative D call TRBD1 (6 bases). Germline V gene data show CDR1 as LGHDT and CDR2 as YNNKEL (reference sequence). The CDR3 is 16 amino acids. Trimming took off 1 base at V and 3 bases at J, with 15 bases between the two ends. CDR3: CASSQGYRGKYTEAFF. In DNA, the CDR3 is TGTGCCAGCAGCCAAGGGTATAGGGGGAAGTACACTGAAGCTTTCTTT.

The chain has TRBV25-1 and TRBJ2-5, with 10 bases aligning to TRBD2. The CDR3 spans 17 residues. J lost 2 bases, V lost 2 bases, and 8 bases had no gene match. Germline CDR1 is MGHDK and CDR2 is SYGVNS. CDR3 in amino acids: CASSEPWGAGGQETQYF. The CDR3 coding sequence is TGTGCCAGCAGTGAACCTTGGGGAGCGGGGGGGCAAGAGACCCAGTACTTC.

DNA for the CDR3: TGCAGCGTGACTAGCGGGGGGCGGAACACCGGGGAGCTGTTTTTT. This sequence encodes CSVTSGGRNTGELFF. V is TRBV29-1 and J is TRBJ2-2; 13 bases match TRBD2. Germline trimming cut 6 bases from V and 1 base from J; bases unmatched to any gene: 2. This CDR3 has 15 residues. The germline gives CDR1 SQVTM, CDR2 ANQGSEA.

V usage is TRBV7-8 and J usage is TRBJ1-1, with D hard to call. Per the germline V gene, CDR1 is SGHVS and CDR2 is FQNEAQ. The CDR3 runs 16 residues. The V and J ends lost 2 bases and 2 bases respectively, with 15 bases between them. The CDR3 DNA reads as TGTGCCAGCAGCTTAAGCGAGGGCCCCTTTAACACTGAAGCTTTCTTT. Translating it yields CASSLSEGPFNTEAFF. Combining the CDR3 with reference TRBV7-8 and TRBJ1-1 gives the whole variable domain GAGVSQSPRYKVAKRGQDVALRCDPISGHVSLFWYQQALGQGPEFLTYFQNEAQLDKSGLPSDRFFAERPEGSVSTLKIQRTQQEDSAVYLCASSLSEGPFNTEAFFGQGTRLTVV.

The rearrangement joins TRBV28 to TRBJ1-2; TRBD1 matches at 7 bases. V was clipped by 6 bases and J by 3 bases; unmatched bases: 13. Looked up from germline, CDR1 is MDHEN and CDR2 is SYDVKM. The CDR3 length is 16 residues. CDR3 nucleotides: TGTGCCAGCAGACAACAGGGGCCGGGGTTAGACTATGGCTACACCTTC. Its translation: CASRQQGPGLDYGYTF.

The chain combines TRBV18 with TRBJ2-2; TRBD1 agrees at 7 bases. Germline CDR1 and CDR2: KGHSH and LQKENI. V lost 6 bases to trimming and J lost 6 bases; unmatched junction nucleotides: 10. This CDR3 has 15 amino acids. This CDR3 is CASSWETGSAGELFF. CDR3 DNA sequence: TGTGCCAGCTCCTGGGAGACAGGGAGTGCCGGGGAGCTGTTTTTT. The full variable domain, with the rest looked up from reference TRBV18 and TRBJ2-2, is NAGVMQNPRHLVRRRGQEARLRCSPMKGHSHVYWYRQLPEEGLKFMVYLQKENIIDESGMPKERFSAEFPKEGPSILRIQQVVRGDSAAYFCASSWETGSAGELFFGEGSRLTVL.

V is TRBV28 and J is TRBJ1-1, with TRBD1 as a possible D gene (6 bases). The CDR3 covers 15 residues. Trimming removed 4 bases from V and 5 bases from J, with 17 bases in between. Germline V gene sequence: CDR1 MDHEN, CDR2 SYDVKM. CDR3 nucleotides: TGTGCCAGCAGTTCCTACCAGGGGCTAGGGACTGAAGCTTTCTTT. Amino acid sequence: CASSSYQGLGTEAFF.

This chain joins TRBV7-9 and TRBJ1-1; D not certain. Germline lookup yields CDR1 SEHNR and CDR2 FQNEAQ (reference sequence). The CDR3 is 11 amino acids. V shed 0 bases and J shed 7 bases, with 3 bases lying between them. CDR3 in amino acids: CASSLANEAFF. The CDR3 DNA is TGTGCCAGCAGCTTAGCCAATGAAGCTTTCTTT.

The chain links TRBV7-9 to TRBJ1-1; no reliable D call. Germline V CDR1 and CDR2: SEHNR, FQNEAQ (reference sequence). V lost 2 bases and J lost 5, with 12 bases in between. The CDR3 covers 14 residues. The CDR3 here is CASSLSSDGTEAFF. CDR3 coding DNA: TGTGCCAGCAGCTTATCATCAGACGGGACTGAAGCTTTCTTT.

The CDR3 reads CASSWQGAYGYTF. Here the CDR3 DNA reads TGTGCCAGCAGTTGGCAGGGGGCCTATGGCTACACCTTC. The gene calls are TRBV6-2 or TRBV6-3 and TRBJ1-2, with TRBD1 identical over 8 bases. J lost 4 bases, V lost 4 bases, and 2 bases had no gene match. This CDR3 spans 13 amino acids. CDR1 and CDR2 (germline): MNHEY, SVGEGT.

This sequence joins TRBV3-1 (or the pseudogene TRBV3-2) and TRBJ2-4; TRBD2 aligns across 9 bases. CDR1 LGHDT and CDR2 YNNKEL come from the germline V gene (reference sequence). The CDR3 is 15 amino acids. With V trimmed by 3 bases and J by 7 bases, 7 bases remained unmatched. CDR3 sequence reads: CASSQRVAGGNIQYF. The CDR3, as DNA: TGTGCCAGCAGCCAGCGGGTTGCGGGGGGGAACATTCAGTACTTC.

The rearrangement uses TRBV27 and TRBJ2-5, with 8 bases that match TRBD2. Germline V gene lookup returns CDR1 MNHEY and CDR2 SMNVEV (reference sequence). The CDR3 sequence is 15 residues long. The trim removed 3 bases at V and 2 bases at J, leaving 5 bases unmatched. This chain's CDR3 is CASSFSSGAQETQYF. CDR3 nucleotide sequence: TGTGCCAGCAGTTTTAGTAGCGGGGCTCAAGAGACCCAGTACTTC.

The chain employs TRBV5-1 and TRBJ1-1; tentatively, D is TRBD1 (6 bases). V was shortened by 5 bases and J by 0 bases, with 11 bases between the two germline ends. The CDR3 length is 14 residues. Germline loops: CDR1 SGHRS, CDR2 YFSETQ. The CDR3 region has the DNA TGCGCCAGCAGGACAGGAGACATGAACACTGAAGCTTTCTTT. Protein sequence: CASRTGDMNTEAFF.

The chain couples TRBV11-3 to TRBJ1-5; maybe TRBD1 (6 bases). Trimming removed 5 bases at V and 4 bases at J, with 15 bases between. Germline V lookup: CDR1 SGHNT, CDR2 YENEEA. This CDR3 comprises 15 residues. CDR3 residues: CASSRPGQQNQPQHF. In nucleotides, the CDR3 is TGTGCCAGCAGCCGGCCGGGACAACAGAATCAGCCCCAGCATTTT.

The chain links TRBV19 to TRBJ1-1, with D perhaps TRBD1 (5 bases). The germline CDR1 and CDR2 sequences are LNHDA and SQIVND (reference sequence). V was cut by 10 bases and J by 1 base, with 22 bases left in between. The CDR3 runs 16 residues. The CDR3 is CATRRQTPFGNTEAFF. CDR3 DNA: TGTGCCACCAGACGACAGACTCCCTTTGGGAACACTGAAGCTTTCTTT.

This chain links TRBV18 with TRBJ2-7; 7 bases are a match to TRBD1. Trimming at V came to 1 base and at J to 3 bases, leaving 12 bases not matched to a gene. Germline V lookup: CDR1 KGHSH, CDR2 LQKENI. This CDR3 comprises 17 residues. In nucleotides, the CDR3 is TGTGCCAGCTCACCACTCCCCGGGACAGAGTATTACTACGAGCAGTACTTC. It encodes CASSPLPGTEYYYEQYF.

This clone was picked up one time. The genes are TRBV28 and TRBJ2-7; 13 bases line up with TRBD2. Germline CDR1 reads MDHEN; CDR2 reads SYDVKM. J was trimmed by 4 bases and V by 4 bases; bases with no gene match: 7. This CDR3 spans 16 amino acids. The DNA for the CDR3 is TGTGCCAGCAGTTCACCTCGGACTAGCGGGGGTTACGAGCAGTACTTC. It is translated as CASSSPRTSGGYEQYF.

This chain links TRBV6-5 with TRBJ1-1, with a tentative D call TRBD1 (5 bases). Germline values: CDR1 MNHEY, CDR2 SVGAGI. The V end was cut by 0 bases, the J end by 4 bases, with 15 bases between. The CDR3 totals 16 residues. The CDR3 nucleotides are TGTGCCAGCAGTTACTCAACCGTCTTCGGGGGCACTGAAGCTTTCTTT. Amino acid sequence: CASSYSTVFGGTEAFF.

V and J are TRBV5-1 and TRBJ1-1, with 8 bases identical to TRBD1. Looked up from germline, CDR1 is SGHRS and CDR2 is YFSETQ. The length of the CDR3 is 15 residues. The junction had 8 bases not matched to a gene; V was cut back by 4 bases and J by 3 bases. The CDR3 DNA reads TGCGCCAGCAGCCCCGGGCCGACAGGGGACACTGAAGCTTTCTTT. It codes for CASSPGPTGDTEAFF.

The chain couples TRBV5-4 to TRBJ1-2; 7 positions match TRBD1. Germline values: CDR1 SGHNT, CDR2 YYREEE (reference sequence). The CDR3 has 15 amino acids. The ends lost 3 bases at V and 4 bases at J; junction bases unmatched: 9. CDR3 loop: CASSSPPGQSYGYTF. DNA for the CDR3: TGTGCCAGCAGCTCGCCTCCGGGACAGAGCTATGGCTACACCTTC. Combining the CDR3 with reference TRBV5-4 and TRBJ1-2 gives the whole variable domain ETGVTQSPTHLIKTRGQQVTLRCSSQSGHNTVSWYQQALGQGPQFIFQYYREEENGRGNFPPRFSGLQFPNYSSELNVNALELDDSALYLCASSSPPGQSYGYTFGSGTRLTVV.